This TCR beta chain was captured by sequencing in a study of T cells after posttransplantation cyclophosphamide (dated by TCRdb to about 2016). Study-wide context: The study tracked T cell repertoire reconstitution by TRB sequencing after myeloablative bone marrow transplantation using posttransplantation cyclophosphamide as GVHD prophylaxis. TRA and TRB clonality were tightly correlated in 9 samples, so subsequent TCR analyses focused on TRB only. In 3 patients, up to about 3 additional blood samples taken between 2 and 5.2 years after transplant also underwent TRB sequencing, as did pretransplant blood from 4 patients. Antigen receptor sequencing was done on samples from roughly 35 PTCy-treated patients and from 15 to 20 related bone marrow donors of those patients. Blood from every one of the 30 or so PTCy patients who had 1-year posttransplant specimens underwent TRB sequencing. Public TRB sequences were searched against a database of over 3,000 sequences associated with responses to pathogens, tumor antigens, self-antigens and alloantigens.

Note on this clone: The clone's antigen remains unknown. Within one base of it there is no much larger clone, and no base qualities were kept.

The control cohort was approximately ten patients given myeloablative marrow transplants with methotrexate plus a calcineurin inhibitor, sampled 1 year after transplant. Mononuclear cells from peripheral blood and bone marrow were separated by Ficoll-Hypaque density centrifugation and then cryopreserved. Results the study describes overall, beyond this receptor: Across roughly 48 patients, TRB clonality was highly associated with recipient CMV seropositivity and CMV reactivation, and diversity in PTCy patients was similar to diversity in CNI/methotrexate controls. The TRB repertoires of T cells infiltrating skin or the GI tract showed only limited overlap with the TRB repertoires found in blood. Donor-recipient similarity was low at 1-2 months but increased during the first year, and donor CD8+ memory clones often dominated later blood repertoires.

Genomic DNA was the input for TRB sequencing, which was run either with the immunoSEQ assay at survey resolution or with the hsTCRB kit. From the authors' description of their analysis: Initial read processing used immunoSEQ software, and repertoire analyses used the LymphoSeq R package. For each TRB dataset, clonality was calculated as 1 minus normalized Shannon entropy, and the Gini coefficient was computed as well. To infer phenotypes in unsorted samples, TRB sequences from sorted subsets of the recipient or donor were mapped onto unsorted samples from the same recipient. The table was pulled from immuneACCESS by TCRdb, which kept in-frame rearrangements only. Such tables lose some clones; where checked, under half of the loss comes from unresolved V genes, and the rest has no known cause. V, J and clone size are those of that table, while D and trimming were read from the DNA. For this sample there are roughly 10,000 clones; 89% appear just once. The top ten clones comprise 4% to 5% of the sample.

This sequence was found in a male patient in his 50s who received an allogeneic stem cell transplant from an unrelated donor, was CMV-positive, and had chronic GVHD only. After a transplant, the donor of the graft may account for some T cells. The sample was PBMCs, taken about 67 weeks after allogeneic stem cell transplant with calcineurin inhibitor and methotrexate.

In nucleotide form, the sequence is TGTGCCAGCAGACAAAGACAGGATTCACCCCTCCACTTT. Its protein product is CASRQRQDSPLHF. The sequence is built from TRBV5-5 and TRBJ1-6; a tentative D call is TRBD1 (6 bases match). Including the terminal cysteine and phenylalanine, the CDR3 comprises 13 residues. Just the 39-base CDR3 DNA is kept, in frame starting at base 1. CDR1 and CDR2, looked up from the germline V gene (reference sequence), are SGHKS and YYEKEE. The V and J ends are trimmed by 5 bases and 8 bases, leaving 11 bases between them.